This T cell receptor beta chain comes out of a study of regulatory T cells in long-lasting Graves disease. Many counts were recorded for this clonotype. CDR3-region Arm-PCR and iRepertoire HTBI primers produced the TCR beta libraries. TCRdb reanalysed the multiplex PCR reads using MiXCR and keeps one entry per CDR3 protein. The sample lists some 220,000 distinct CDR3 sequences; roughly a fifth were seen once. Time point meaning: newly diagnosed GD, antithyroid drugs for less than 3 months. Researchers made the TCR library from RNA that was extracted from PBMCs. Looked up from germline, CDR1 is MNHEY and CDR2 is SVGEGT. The germline V and J ends were trimmed by 4 bases and 0 bases, with 11 bases remaining between them. The CDR3 consists of 15 residues. These data are also associated with another study on T cells in Graves' hyperthyroidism and ophthalmopathy.

Sample: peripheral blood mononuclear cells (PBMCs), taken at new diagnosis, from a patient treated with antithyroid drugs. This TCR derives from a woman aged 25 to 39 with Graves disease. The V gene is TRBV6-2 or TRBV6-3, the J gene TRBJ2-3; D remains ambiguous. This CDR3 is CASSFKVASTDTQYF. CDR3 coding DNA: TGTGCCAGCAGTTTCAAGGTGGCTAGCACAGATACGCAGTATTTT.